Below are 6 T cell receptor beta chains sequenced from a single sample in a study of cytomegalovirus exposure and HLA in healthy donors. Use of 60 Vbeta and 13 Jbeta primers characterized the PCR. Libraries were prepared by immunoSEQ multiplex PCR; TCRdb keeps only in-frame clonotypes and omits some of them. The data contain 150,000 to 200,000 clones, 60% to 85% of them singletons. Sequenced material: PBMCs. These receptors all come from a woman aged 40 to 49 in good health and CMV-seronegative.

V gene TRBV5-1 combines with J gene TRBJ1-6, with TRBD1 matching 7 bases. The CDR3 spans 17 residues. Per the germline V gene, CDR1 is SGHRS and CDR2 is YFSETQ. Trimming cost V 4 bases and J 6 bases; bases outside gene matches: 13. CDR3 protein: CASSPETGSRRNSPLHF. CDR3 DNA: TGCGCCAGCAGCCCAGAGACAGGGAGTCGCCGTAATTCACCCCTCCACTTT.

The chain has TRBV5-5 and TRBJ1-2; D is uncertain. The V end was cut by 7 bases, the J end by 2 bases, with 12 bases between. The length of the CDR3 is 13 residues. Germline CDR1 reads SGHKS; CDR2 reads YYEKEE (reference sequence). This CDR3 reads CASREALNYGYTF. In nucleotides, the CDR3 is TGTGCCAGCCGGGAGGCCCTAAACTATGGCTACACCTTC.

The chain has TRBV18 and TRBJ2-1; D uncertain. Germline V gene data show CDR1 as KGHSH and CDR2 as LQKENI. CDR3 length equals 15 residues. With 3 bases removed from V and 7 bases from J, the gap between germline ends came to 16 bases. The CDR3 region is CASSPNQKFGNEQFF. The CDR3 DNA sequence: TGTGCCAGCTCACCGAATCAAAAGTTCGGGAATGAGCAGTTCTTC.

The chain is built from TRBV7-9 and TRBJ2-2, with D maybe TRBD1 (5 bases). Trimming cost V 6 bases and J 2 bases, with 13 bases left between them. The germline V gene encodes CDR1 SEHNR and CDR2 FQNEAQ (reference sequence). The CDR3 runs 15 residues. The CDR3 sequence: CASSPPDSNTGELFF. Here the CDR3 DNA reads TGTGCCAGCAGTCCACCCGACAGTAACACCGGGGAGCTGTTTTTT. The full variable domain, completed using reference TRBV7-9 and TRBJ2-2, is DTGVSQNPRHKITKRGQNVTFRCDPISEHNRLYWYRQTLGQGPEFLTYFQNEAQLEKSRLLSDRFSAERPKGSFSTLEIQRTEQGDSAMYLCASSPPDSNTGELFFGEGSRLTVL.

V gene TRBV27 combines with J gene TRBJ2-5; 10 bases align to TRBD2. This CDR3 has 15 amino acids. Germline V gene lookup returns CDR1 MNHEY and CDR2 SMNVEV (reference sequence). Unmatched junction bases numbered 1, after V lost 1 base and J lost 2 bases. The CDR3 nucleotides are TGTGCCAGCAGTTTATGGACTAGCGGACAAGAGACCCAGTACTTC. Its protein is CASSLWTSGQETQYF.

The rearrangement uses TRBV9 and TRBJ1-1; D remains ambiguous. The V gene's germline CDR1 is SGDLS and CDR2 YYNGEE. The CDR3 spans 15 residues. Trimming shortened V by 4 bases and J by 2 bases, and 15 bases separated the two germline ends. The CDR3 coding sequence is TGTGCCAGCAGCTTTGATCCGGGAGGCAACACTGAAGCTTTCTTT. Amino acids: CASSFDPGGNTEAFF.